One sample yielded the 32 T cell receptor beta chains listed below, sequenced in a study of T cell clonality in common variable immunodeficiency. Measured with immunoSEQ multiplex PCR; TCRdb has only the in-frame clones, and not every one. The sample presents tens of thousands of clones, none singletons. The specimen was peripheral blood mononuclear cells. The receptors come from a person between 18 and 70 years old in good health.

This clone was found many times. The sequenced fragment ends 3 residues before the CDR3 boundary, so the rest is inferred from the germline J gene. The V and J genes are TRBV5-6 and TRBJ2-5; D is perhaps TRBD2 (6 bases). Germline V gene sequence: CDR1 SGHDT, CDR2 YYEEEE. There are 14 residues in the CDR3. V gave up 0 bases and J gave up 4 bases, with 10 bases separating them. The CDR3 sequence: CASSLGGERETQYF. The sequenced CDR3 bases are TGTGCCAGCAGCTTGGGGGGGGAGAGAGAGACC.

This clone was seen ten or more times. The read finishes 3 residues shy of the CDR3 end, and the germline J gene is used to complete it. V usage is TRBV7-8 and J usage is TRBJ1-4, with D possibly being TRBD1 (6 bases). This CDR3 has 16 amino acids. Trimming pared 4 bases from V and 3 bases from J, leaving 15 bases between. Germline CDR1 reads SGHVS; CDR2 reads FQNEAQ. CDR3 amino acids: CASSWGRTRANEKLFF. CDR3 DNA (partial): TGTGCCAGCAGCTGGGGGCGGACCCGGGCTAATGAAAAA.

This clone appeared many times. The read terminates 3 residues before the CDR3 end, so the remaining end is supplied by the germline J gene. V and J are TRBV30 and TRBJ1-2, with D uncertain. This CDR3 is built from 16 residues. Germline V CDR1 and CDR2: GTSNPN, SVGIG (reference sequence). The sequenced part of the CDR3 DNA is TGTGCCTGGAGAGTGAACCAGACGGGGAAGTCCTACGAC. Protein product: CAWRVNQTGKSYD. The entire CDR3 is CAWRVNQTGKSYDYTF.

There are many counts of this clone. The CDR3 is cut off 3 residues early in the read; its end comes from the germline J gene. The chain couples TRBV14 to TRBJ2-3; D ambiguous. V was cut by 0 bases and J by 1 base, with 14 bases left in between. The CDR3 runs to 17 residues. Germline V lookup: CDR1 SGHDN, CDR2 FVKESK. Incomplete CDR3 DNA: TGTGCCAGCAGCCAAGATTTGCGCTACGTGGGCACAGATACG. Translating gives CASSQDLRYVGTDT. The whole CDR3 protein is CASSQDLRYVGTDTQYF. Filled out from reference TRBV14 and TRBJ2-3, the complete variable domain reads EAGVTQFPSHSVIEKGQTVTLRCDPISGHDNLYWYRRVMGKEIKFLLHFVKESKQDESGMPNNRFLAERTGGTYSTLKVQPAELEDSGVYFCASSQDLRYVGTDTQYFGPGTRLTVL.

This clone was observed at least ten times. The read is 3 residues too short to cover the CDR3 end, so that end is filled in from the germline J gene. The chain couples TRBV29-1 to TRBJ2-1; D remains unclear. CDR3 length: 13 residues. Deletions cut 2 bases from V and 6 bases from J, with 11 bases between. Germline-derived CDR1 and CDR2 are SQVTM and ANQGSEA. The part of the CDR3 DNA that was read is TGCAGCGTTGAACTGACACTCACCAATGAG. This codes for CSVELTLTNE. The entire CDR3 protein reads CSVELTLTNEQFF.

This clone was observed at least ten times. The read ends 3 residues shy of where the CDR3 ends; the end is completed using the germline J gene. V and J are TRBV20-1 and TRBJ2-3; D perhaps matches TRBD2 (5 bases). The germline gives CDR1 DFQATT, CDR2 SNEGSKA (reference sequence). V was shortened by 0 bases and J by 4 bases, with 26 bases between the two germline ends. The CDR3 totals 19 residues. This CDR3 is CSARDQFDPEGTIPDTQYF. The sequenced CDR3 bases are TGCAGTGCTAGAGATCAATTTGACCCCGAGGGCACGATCCCAGATACG.

This clone came up many times. The CDR3 end falls 3 residues outside the read, so it is completed with the germline J gene. The J gene is TRBJ1-6, the V gene TRBV5-1; D perhaps matches TRBD1 (6 bases). V was trimmed by 4 bases and J by 10 bases, leaving 21 bases between them. Germline V gene lookup returns CDR1 SGHRS and CDR2 YFSETQ. CDR3 length equals 16 residues. The CDR3 sequence is CASSLDPTGIKSPLHF. The sequenced CDR3 bases are TGCGCCAGCAGCCTGGACCCAACAGGGATCAAATCACCC.

This clone was observed at least ten times. The observed sequence ends 3 residues before the CDR3 terminus, with the missing tail filled in from the germline J gene. This sequence joins TRBV20-1 and TRBJ2-2, with TRBD2 matching 9 bases. The trim removed 3 bases at V and 0 bases at J, leaving 8 bases unmatched. Germline V gene sequence: CDR1 DFQATT, CDR2 SNEGSKA (reference sequence). CDR3 length: 17 residues. The CDR3 bases that were read are TGCAGTGCTAGGAAGTTAGCGGGGGCCTCGAACACCGGGGAG. It specifies CSARKLAGASNTGE. The complete CDR3 protein is CSARKLAGASNTGELFF.

CDR3 sequence: CAWTPRGDGHSPLHF. CDR3 bases read: TGTGCCTGGACACCGCGGGGGGACGGTCATTCACCC. The chain joins TRBV30 to TRBJ1-6, with D maybe TRBD1 (5 bases). The CDR3 goes on 3 residues after the read ends, and that part is filled in from the germline J gene. CDR1 and CDR2 from the germline V gene are GTSNPN and SVGIG (reference sequence). This CDR3 spans 15 amino acids. Trimming took off 4 bases at V and 8 bases at J, with 18 bases between the two ends.

There are many counts of this clone. CDR3 sequence: CASSEATGQGEATNEKLFF. CDR3 DNA, as far as it was read: TGCGCCAGCAGTGAAGCAACGGGACAGGGGGAAGCTACTAATGAAAAG. The chain is built from TRBV10-1 and TRBJ2-2; TRBD1 matches 11 bases. The DNA ends 3 residues before the CDR3 does, and the rest of the CDR3 is filled in from the germline J gene. Germline values: CDR1 WNHNN, CDR2 SYGVQD (reference sequence). There are 19 residues in the CDR3.

Points on this clone: The sequenced fragment ends 3 residues before the CDR3 boundary, so the rest is inferred from the germline J gene. The genes are TRBV11-3 and TRBJ1-1, with D unresolved. The CDR3 has 15 residues. Per germline, CDR1 SGHNT and CDR2 YENEEA. The ends were cut back, 2 bases at V and 0 bases at J, with 10 bases in the middle. The CDR3 reads CASSLLSGLNTEAFF. The sequenced part of the CDR3 DNA is TGTGCCAGCAGCTTATTAAGCGGGCTGAACACTGAA.

At least ten counts were recorded for this clone. The read finishes 3 residues shy of the CDR3 end, and the germline J gene is used to complete it. This chain connects TRBV12-3 or TRBV12-4 to TRBJ2-7; TRBD1 aligns across 9 bases. The V gene end was trimmed by 5 bases and the J gene end by 6 bases; junction bases not matched to a gene: 8. The CDR3 is made up of 14 amino acids. CDR3 residues: CASSHPGQGSEQYF. The part of the CDR3 DNA that was read is TGTGCCAGCAGTCACCCGGGACAGGGATCCGAG.

This clone was counted many times. The read ends 3 residues before the CDR3 terminus; that terminus is restored from the germline J gene. The chain combines TRBV11-2 with TRBJ1-6, with D perhaps TRBD1 (5 bases). Germline V gene data show CDR1 as SGHAT and CDR2 as FQNNGV. The CDR3 sequence is 14 residues long. The V end lost 0 bases, the J end lost 9 bases, and 9 bases lay between the germline ends. The DNA read from the CDR3 is TGTGCCAGCAGCTTAGACAGGGTGTTTTCACCC. This gives the protein CASSLDRVFSP. The whole CDR3 is CASSLDRVFSPLHF.

About this clone itself: Read sequence stops 3 residues before the CDR3 end, and the germline J gene provides the missing end. This chain connects TRBV29-1 to TRBJ1-2, with 8 positions matching TRBD1. Trimming removed 5 bases from V and 7 bases from J; junction bases left unmatched: 3. The germline CDR1 and CDR2 sequences are SQVTM and ANQGSEA. This CDR3 is 11 amino acids long. CDR3 protein: CSVLGQGGYTF. CDR3 bases read: TGCAGCGTTCTAGGACAGGGTGGC.

This clone has at least ten counts. The CDR3 spells CASSLMTGGSPLHF. The CDR3 DNA, read in part, is TGTGCCAGCAGCTTAATGACAGGGGGATCACCC. V gene TRBV11-2 combines with J gene TRBJ1-6; 9 positions match TRBD1. The CDR3 end lies 3 residues beyond the end of the read and is filled in from the germline J gene. CDR3 size: 14 residues. CDR1 is SGHAT and CDR2 is FQNNGV in the germline V gene. Trimming at V came to 2 bases and at J to 10 bases, leaving 3 bases not matched to a gene. The variable domain in full, completed from reference TRBV11-2 and TRBJ1-6, reads EAGVAQSPRYKIIEKRQSVAFWCNPISGHATLYWYQQILGQGPKLLIQFQNNGVVDDSQLPKDRFSAERLKGVDSTLKIQPAKLEDSAVYLCASSLMTGGSPLHFGNGTRLTVT.

This clone was seen a handful of times. Coverage ceases 3 residues before the CDR3 finishes, and the germline J gene fills in the end. The genes are TRBV5-1 and TRBJ2-7; weak D call: TRBD1 (6 bases). Trimming removed 3 bases from V and 2 bases from J, with 15 bases in between. Germline V CDR1 and CDR2: SGHRS, YFSETQ. This CDR3 comprises 15 residues. CDR3 DNA, as far as it was read: TGCGCCAGCAGCTACTCAACAGGGATCGCCTACGAG. Translated, it gives CASSYSTGIAYE. The whole CDR3 protein reads CASSYSTGIAYEQYF.

This clone has a count of ten or more. The observed sequence ends 3 residues before the CDR3 terminus, with the missing tail filled in from the germline J gene. This sequence joins TRBV13 and TRBJ2-1; 7 bases align to TRBD1. CDR3 length equals 13 residues. V dropped 5 bases and J dropped 6; count of bases not matched to a gene: 4. CDR1 is PRHDT and CDR2 is FYEKMQ in the germline V gene (reference sequence). Partial CDR3 DNA: TGTGCCAGCAGCCTACGGGACAGCAATGAG. It specifies CASSLRDSNE. The CDR3 in its entirety is CASSLRDSNEQFF.

In this sample, this clone turned up many times. Coverage ceases 3 residues before the CDR3 finishes, and the germline J gene fills in the end. The chain couples TRBV7-2 to TRBJ2-7, with 11 bases that match TRBD2. Germline V gene data show CDR1 as SGHTA and CDR2 as FQGNSA. The CDR3 is 15 amino acids. After removal of 2 bases from V and 2 bases from J, the junction contained 2 bases not matched to a gene. CDR3: CASSLTSGGAYEQYF. The part of the CDR3 DNA that was read is TGTGCCAGCAGCTTAACTAGCGGGGGTGCCTACGAG.

This clone was detected ten times or more. The CDR3 end falls 3 residues outside the read, so it is completed with the germline J gene. The rearrangement links TRBV11-2 to TRBJ1-1; D possibly corresponds to TRBD1 (6 bases). CDR1 is SGHAT, CDR2 FQNNGV, per germline. The CDR3 length is 14 residues. CDR3 sequence: CASSSTGFAGGAFF. The part of the CDR3 DNA that was read is TGTGCCAGCAGCTCAACAGGGTTCGCGGGCGGA.

This clone was found a few times. This may stem from a read error, because a much larger clone lies one nucleotide away. The sequenced fragment ends 3 residues before the CDR3 boundary, so the rest is inferred from the germline J gene. This chain links TRBV19 with TRBJ2-1, with 15 bases that match TRBD2. This CDR3 region has 16 residues. The germline V gene has CDR1 LNHDA and CDR2 SQIVND (reference sequence). The part of the CDR3 DNA that was read is TGTGCCATTAGTACCCGAGGGACTAGCGGGGGGAATGAG. Amino acids: CAISTRGTSGGNE. The CDR3 in full is CAISTRGTSGGNEQFF.

This clone was seen repeatedly, ten times or more. The CDR3 end falls 3 residues outside the read, so it is completed with the germline J gene. The chain combines TRBV7-9 with TRBJ2-1; tentatively, D is TRBD2 (6 bases). The CDR3 consists of 15 residues. Trimming took 5 bases from V and 3 from J, leaving 14 bases between them. From germline, CDR1 is SEHNR and CDR2 FQNEAQ (reference sequence). The DNA read from the CDR3 is TGTGCCAGCAGCGCCGGCCGGGACTTCTACAATGAG. It is translated as CASSAGRDFYNE. The whole CDR3 protein is CASSAGRDFYNEQFF.

This clone showed up many times. The read comes to an end 3 residues before the CDR3 does, leaving the germline J gene to fill in the end. The genes are TRBV20-1 and TRBJ2-1; 8 positions agree with TRBD2. This CDR3 has 15 amino acids. Germline V CDR1 and CDR2: DFQATT, SNEGSKA (reference sequence). The J segment lost 4 bases and the V segment lost 3 bases, leaving 8 bases of the junction unmatched. The CDR3: CSASGGADLYNEQFF. The CDR3 DNA, read in part, is TGCAGTGCTAGCGGGGGGGCGGATCTGTACAATGAG.

The table lists this clone with many counts. The CDR3 goes on 3 residues after the read ends, and that part is filled in from the germline J gene. The rearrangement links TRBV9 to TRBJ1-6; TRBD1 aligns across 10 bases. Trimming at V came to 1 base and at J to 7 bases, leaving 2 bases not matched to a gene. CDR1 is SGDLS and CDR2 is YYNGEE in the germline V gene. There are 15 residues in the CDR3. The DNA read from the CDR3 is TGTGCCAGCAGCGTAAGGGGACAGGGGAATTCACCC. Translating gives CASSVRGQGNSP. The whole CDR3 protein reads CASSVRGQGNSPLHF.

This clone was detected many times. The read ends 3 residues shy of where the CDR3 ends; the end is completed using the germline J gene. This chain uses TRBV7-9 with TRBJ2-5, with D hard to call. V lost 5 bases and J lost 4, with 17 bases in between. Germline loops: CDR1 SEHNR, CDR2 FQNEAQ (reference sequence). This CDR3 spans 15 amino acids. The CDR3 bases that were read are TGTGCCAGCAGCCCCCGTGGGCAGTCGGTAGAGACC. Translated: CASSPRGQSVET. The entire CDR3 sequence reads CASSPRGQSVETQYF.

This clone was recorded at least ten times. The DNA ends 3 residues before the CDR3 does, and the rest of the CDR3 is filled in from the germline J gene. The gene calls are TRBV12-5 and TRBJ1-5; no reliable D call. The CDR3 is made up of 13 amino acids. CDR1 is LGHNT, CDR2 FRNRAP, per germline. V lost 2 bases and J 3 bases, leaving 5 bases between the germline ends. The CDR3 DNA, read in part, is TGTGCTAGTGGTTTGTTACTCAATCAGCCC. Amino acids: CASGLLLNQP. The entire CDR3 sequence reads CASGLLLNQPQHF.

There are many counts of this clone. CDR3 loop: CASSQLVRPFYGYTF. CDR3 bases read: TGCGCCAGCAGCCAGTTAGTCCGCCCATTCTATGGC. V and J are TRBV4-1 and TRBJ1-2; no definite D call. Coverage ceases 3 residues before the CDR3 finishes, and the germline J gene fills in the end. CDR3 length equals 15 residues. V was cut by 3 bases and J by 4 bases, with 15 bases left in between. Germline V gene lookup returns CDR1 MGHRA and CDR2 YSYEKL.

This clone has a count of ten or more. The read gets to within 3 residues of the CDR3 end, and the germline J gene fills in the rest. The V gene is TRBV30, the J gene TRBJ2-2; 8 bases are shared with TRBD2. J lost 7 bases, V lost 2 bases, and 12 bases had no gene match. There are 16 residues in the CDR3. Germline-derived CDR1 and CDR2 are GTSNPN and SVGIG (reference sequence). The sequenced part of the CDR3 DNA is TGTGCCTGGAGTTCCCGGGGGGGGGCGGGCGGCGGGGAG. Its translation: CAWSSRGGAGGGE. The entire CDR3 protein is CAWSSRGGAGGGELFF.

The sample holds many counts of this clone. The CDR3 end lies 3 residues beyond the end of the read and is filled in from the germline J gene. This specimen includes other DNA sequences encoding the same CDR3. The V gene is TRBV5-4, the J gene TRBJ1-2; possible D gene TRBD1, 6 bases. Germline V gene sequence: CDR1 SGHNT, CDR2 YYREEE (reference sequence). Trimming stripped 0 bases from V and 4 bases from J, with 7 bases between. The CDR3 has 13 residues. The CDR3 spells CASSLVGGYGYTF. The CDR3 DNA, read in part, is TGTGCCAGCAGCTTGGTAGGGGGCTATGGC.

This clone was observed many times. The CDR3 sequence: CAWRGLGQGEAFF. CDR3 DNA (partial): TGTGCCTGGAGGGGACTCGGACAGGGGGAA. The rearrangement links TRBV30 to TRBJ1-1, with 9 bases fitting TRBD1. Read coverage stops 3 residues before the CDR3 terminus; the germline J gene supplies the remainder. CDR3 length: 13 residues. Germline V gene data show CDR1 as GTSNPN and CDR2 as SVGIG (reference sequence).

This clone was observed many times. The read halts 3 residues ahead of the CDR3 end, with the missing end drawn from the germline J gene. The rearrangement uses TRBV28 and TRBJ1-2; D possibly corresponds to TRBD1 (6 bases). The V and J ends lost 5 bases and 1 base respectively, with 14 bases between them. This CDR3 region has 15 residues. CDR1 and CDR2 (germline): MDHEN, SYDVKM. CDR3 residues: CASSPGHMINYGYTF. The covered CDR3 bases are TGTGCCAGCAGTCCGGGACACATGATTAACTATGGC.

This clone was seen at least ten times. From the germline J gene comes the end of the CDR3, since the read stops 3 residues before it. The rearrangement links TRBV5-4 to TRBJ2-7, with 7 bases lining up with TRBD1. Germline lookup yields CDR1 SGHNT and CDR2 YYREEE (reference sequence). With 2 bases clipped from V and 6 bases from J, the junction kept 11 bases outside the gene matches. The length of the CDR3 is 15 residues. The CDR3 sequence: CASSLGTAWPSEQYF. The covered CDR3 bases are TGTGCCAGCAGCTTAGGGACAGCATGGCCTTCCGAG.

Details on this clone: A much larger clone lies one base from this, so it may be a read error. The covered CDR3 bases are TGTGCCAGTACTATCCCCCTGTTTGGGGGGGGAGAGGAGACC. Protein: CASTIPLFGGGEET. The entire CDR3 sequence reads CASTIPLFGGGEETQYF. V usage is TRBV19 and J usage is TRBJ2-5; TRBD2 matches at 7 bases. The read gets to within 3 residues of the CDR3 end, and the germline J gene fills in the rest. V dropped 7 bases and J dropped 5; count of bases not matched to a gene: 19. Germline V CDR1 and CDR2: LNHDA, SQIVND (reference sequence). The CDR3 spans 17 residues.